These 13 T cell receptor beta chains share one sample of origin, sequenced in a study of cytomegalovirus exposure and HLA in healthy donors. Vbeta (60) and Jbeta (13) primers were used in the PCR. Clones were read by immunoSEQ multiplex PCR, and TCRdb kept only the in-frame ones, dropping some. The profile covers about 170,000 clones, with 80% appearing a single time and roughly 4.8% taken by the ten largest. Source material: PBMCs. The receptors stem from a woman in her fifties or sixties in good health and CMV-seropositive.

The CDR3 loop reads CASSISPGGAYNEQFF. The CDR3 DNA reads as TGTGCCAGTAGTATCTCGCCCGGGGGGGCCTACAATGAGCAGTTCTTC. V gene TRBV19 combines with J gene TRBJ2-1, with TRBD2 identical over 8 bases. Germline values: CDR1 LNHDA, CDR2 SQIVND (reference sequence). Trimming at V came to 3 bases and at J to 2 bases, leaving 6 bases not matched to a gene. The CDR3 is 16 residues long. Complete variable domain (other parts from reference TRBV19 and TRBJ2-1): DGGITQSPKYLFRKEGQNVTLSCEQNLNHDAMYWYRQDPGQGLRLIYYSQIVNDFQKGDIAEGYSVSREKKESFPLTVTSAQKNPTAFYLCASSISPGGAYNEQFFGPGTRLTVL.

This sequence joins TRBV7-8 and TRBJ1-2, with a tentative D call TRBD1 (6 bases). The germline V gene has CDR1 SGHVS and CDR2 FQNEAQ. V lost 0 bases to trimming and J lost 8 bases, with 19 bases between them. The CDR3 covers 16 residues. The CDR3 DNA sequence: TGTGCCAGCAGCTTAGCGAGTAGGTGGGGGCGAGGAGGCTACACCTTC. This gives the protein CASSLASRWGRGGYTF.

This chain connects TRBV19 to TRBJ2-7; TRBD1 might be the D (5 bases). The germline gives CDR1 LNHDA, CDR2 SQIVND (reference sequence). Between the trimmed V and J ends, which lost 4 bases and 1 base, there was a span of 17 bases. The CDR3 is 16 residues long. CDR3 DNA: TGTGCCAGTAGTAGACCTCACAGGACCCTATCCTACGAGCAGTACTTC. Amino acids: CASSRPHRTLSYEQYF.

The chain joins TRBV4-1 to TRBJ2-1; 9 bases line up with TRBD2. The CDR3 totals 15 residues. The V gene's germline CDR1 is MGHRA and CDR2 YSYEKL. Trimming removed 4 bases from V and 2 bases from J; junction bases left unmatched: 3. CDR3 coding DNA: TGCGCCAGCAGCCGGGTAGCGGGAGCCTACAATGAGCAGTTCTTC. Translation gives CASSRVAGAYNEQFF.

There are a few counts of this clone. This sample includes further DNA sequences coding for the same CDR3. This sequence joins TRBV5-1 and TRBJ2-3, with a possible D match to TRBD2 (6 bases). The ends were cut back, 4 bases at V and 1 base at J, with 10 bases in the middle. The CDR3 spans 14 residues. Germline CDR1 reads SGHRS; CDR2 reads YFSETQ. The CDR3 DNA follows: TGCGCCAGCAGCCCCGGGACTGGCACAGATACGCAGTATTTT. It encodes CASSPGTGTDTQYF.

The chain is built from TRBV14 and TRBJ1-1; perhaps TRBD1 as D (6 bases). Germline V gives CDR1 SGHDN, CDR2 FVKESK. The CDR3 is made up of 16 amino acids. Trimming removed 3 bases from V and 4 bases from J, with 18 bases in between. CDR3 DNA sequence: TGTGCCAGCAGCCAGGTGGGGGCCGGGACGGGCACTGAAGCTTTCTTT. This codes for CASSQVGAGTGTEAFF.

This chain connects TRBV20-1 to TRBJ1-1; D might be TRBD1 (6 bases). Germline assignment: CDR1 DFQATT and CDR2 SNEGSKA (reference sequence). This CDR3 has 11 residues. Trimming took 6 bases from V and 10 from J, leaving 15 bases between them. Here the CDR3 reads CSARVGGGAFF. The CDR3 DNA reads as TGCAGTGCCCGGGTAGGGGGGGGAGCTTTCTTT.

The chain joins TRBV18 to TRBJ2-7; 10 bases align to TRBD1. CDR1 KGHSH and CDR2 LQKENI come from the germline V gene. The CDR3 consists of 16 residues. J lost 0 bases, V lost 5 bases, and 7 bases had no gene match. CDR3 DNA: TGTGCCAGCTCAATCGACAGGGGGCCGATCTCCTACGAGCAGTACTTC. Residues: CASSIDRGPISYEQYF.

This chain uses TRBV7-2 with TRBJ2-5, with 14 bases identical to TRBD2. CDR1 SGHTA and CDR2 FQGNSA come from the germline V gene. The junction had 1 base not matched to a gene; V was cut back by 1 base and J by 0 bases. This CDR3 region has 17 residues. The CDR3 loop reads CASSLGGLAGDQETQYF. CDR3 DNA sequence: TGTGCCAGCAGCTTAGGGGGACTAGCGGGGGACCAAGAGACCCAGTACTTC.

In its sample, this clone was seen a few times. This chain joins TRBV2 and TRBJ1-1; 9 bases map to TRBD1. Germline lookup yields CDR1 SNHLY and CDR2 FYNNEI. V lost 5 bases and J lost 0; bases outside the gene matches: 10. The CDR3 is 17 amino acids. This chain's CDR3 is CASSHPRTGVMNTEAFF. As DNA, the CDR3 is TGTGCCAGCAGTCACCCCCGGACAGGGGTAATGAACACTGAAGCTTTCTTT.

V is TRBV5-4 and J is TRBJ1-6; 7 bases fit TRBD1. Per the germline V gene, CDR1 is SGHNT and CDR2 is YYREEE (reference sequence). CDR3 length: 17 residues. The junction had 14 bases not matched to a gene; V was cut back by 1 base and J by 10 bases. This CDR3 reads CASSLIGSGTVVSPLHF. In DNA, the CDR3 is TGTGCCAGCAGCTTGATCGGTTCCGGGACAGTCGTCTCACCCCTCCACTTT. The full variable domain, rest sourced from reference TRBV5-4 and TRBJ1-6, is ETGVTQSPTHLIKTRGQQVTLRCSSQSGHNTVSWYQQALGQGPQFIFQYYREEENGRGNFPPRFSGLQFPNYSSELNVNALELDDSALYLCASSLIGSGTVVSPLHFGNGTRLTVT.

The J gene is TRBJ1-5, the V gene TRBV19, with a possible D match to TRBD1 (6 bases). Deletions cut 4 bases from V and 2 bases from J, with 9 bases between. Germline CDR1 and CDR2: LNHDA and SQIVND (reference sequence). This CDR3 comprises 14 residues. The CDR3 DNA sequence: TGTGCCAGTAGTAGAGGGGGAGGCAATCAGCCCCAGCATTTT. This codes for CASSRGGGNQPQHF.

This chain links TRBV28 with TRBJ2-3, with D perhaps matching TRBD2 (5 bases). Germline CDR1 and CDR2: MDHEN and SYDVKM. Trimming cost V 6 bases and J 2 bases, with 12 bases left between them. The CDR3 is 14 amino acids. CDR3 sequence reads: CASSAPGITDTQYF. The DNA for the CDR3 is TGTGCCAGCAGCGCCCCGGGGATCACAGATACGCAGTATTTT.